These 27 T cell receptor beta chains were sequenced from one sample in a study of beta chain features in type 1 diabetes (dated 2018 in TCRdb). The paper as a whole reports these results and caveats: In all four CD4+ subsets, TCRB CDR3 length was moderately but significantly shorter in type 1 diabetes patients.

To prepare the library, the immunoSEQ multiplex PCR assay was applied. The High Capacity cDNA Reverse Transcription Kit was used to reverse transcribe all of the isolated RNA, meaning that expressed TCRB transcripts were what got sequenced. TCRdb took over this immuneACCESS table, retaining in-frame rearrangements with V and J assigned. Such tables are incomplete; in checked studies, under half of the missing clones stem from an unresolved V gene, and the remainder is unexplained. This sample lists about 250,000 clones; approximately 11% were detected once. Jointly, the top ten make up 0.017% of the sample. Antigen specificity for these receptors is unknown. The sequencing sample was made of naive CD4+ T cells from blood. The cell subset or site label of this sample denotes: true naive CD4+ T cells. The receptor source for this set is a man in his thirties or forties with type 1 diabetes.

This clone was found a few times. This chain links TRBV27 with TRBJ2-1; 7 nucleotides agree with TRBD2. The CDR3 extends over 12 amino acids. Germline V gene lookup returns CDR1 MNHEY and CDR2 SMNVEV (reference sequence). V shed 8 bases and J 7 bases; nucleotides not matched to a gene: 5. CDR3 coding DNA: TGTGCCAGCGGAGGGAGGGGTAATGAGCAGTTCTTC. This encodes CASGGRGNEQFF.

This clone was recorded a few times. J is TRBJ2-7 and V is TRBV28; D uncertain. CDR1 and CDR2 (germline): MDHEN, SYDVKM. Trimming cost V 4 bases and J 12 bases, with 19 bases left between them. The length of the CDR3 is 13 residues. CDR3 sequence reads: CASSSASVPEWYF. The CDR3 nucleotides read TGTGCCAGCAGTTCCGCCTCGGTCCCGGAGTGGTACTTC.

The rearrangement joins TRBV9 to TRBJ2-5; unclear D gene. Trimming shortened V by 4 bases and J by 3 bases, and 16 bases separated the two germline ends. Germline V CDR1 and CDR2: SGDLS, YYNGEE. This CDR3 is 15 amino acids long. The CDR3 sequence is CASSPTLRQEETQYF. The CDR3 nucleotides are TGTGCCAGCAGCCCCACCCTTCGGCAGGAAGAGACCCAGTACTTC.

The V and J genes are TRBV30 and TRBJ2-7; 7 positions agree with TRBD1. The ends lost 4 bases at V and 3 bases at J; junction bases unmatched: 6. Germline V gene lookup returns CDR1 GTSNPN and CDR2 SVGIG (reference sequence). The CDR3 length is 13 residues. In DNA form, the CDR3 reads TGTGCCTGGAAAATACAGGGGCGCTACGAGCAGTACTTC. Its protein is CAWKIQGRYEQYF.

The table lists this clone with a few counts. The chain carries TRBV30 and TRBJ1-4, with 8 bases that match TRBD1. This CDR3 has 14 amino acids. Germline CDR1 and CDR2: GTSNPN and SVGIG (reference sequence). After removal of 1 base from V and 4 bases from J, the junction contained 2 bases not matched to a gene. Here the CDR3 DNA reads TGTGCCTGGAGTGGGACAGGGATTAATGAAAAACTGTTTTTT. Protein sequence: CAWSGTGINEKLFF.

The chain has TRBV10-3 and TRBJ2-6; 7 positions match TRBD2. CDR3 length: 17 amino acids. Per the germline V gene, CDR1 is ENHRY and CDR2 is SYGVKD. Unmatched junction bases numbered 7, after V lost 3 bases and J lost 2 bases. Here the CDR3 reads CAISDWGGSAGANVLTF. In DNA form, the CDR3 reads TGTGCCATCAGTGACTGGGGGGGGTCTGCTGGGGCCAACGTCCTGACTTTC.

The sample holds a few counts of this clone. The chain couples TRBV4-2 to TRBJ2-3; D perhaps matches TRBD2 (6 bases). CDR3 length: 13 residues. CDR1 and CDR2 from the germline V gene are LGHNA and YNFKEQ. V gave up 1 base and J gave up 10 bases, with 12 bases separating them. CDR3 DNA sequence: TGTGCCAGCAGCCAAGTACTAGCCGGGGCGCAGTATTTT. The encoded protein is CASSQVLAGAQYF.

The chain is built from TRBV6-6 and TRBJ1-2, with a tentative D call TRBD1 (6 bases). The CDR3 consists of 12 residues. V was trimmed by 9 bases and J by 6 bases, leaving 14 bases between them. The germline V gene has CDR1 MNHNY and CDR2 SVGAGI (reference sequence). CDR3 protein: CASRGGGDGYTF. The CDR3 DNA reads as TGTGCCAGTCGTGGGGGGGGCGATGGCTACACCTTC.

This clone turned up a few times. The V gene is TRBV27, the J gene TRBJ2-7; the D gene is possibly TRBD1 (6 bases). CDR1 MNHEY and CDR2 SMNVEV come from the germline V gene (reference sequence). V was pared by 6 bases and J by 3 bases, with 12 bases between. CDR3 length equals 13 residues. CDR3 region: CASSRTAFYEQYF. For the CDR3, the DNA is TGTGCCAGCAGCCGGACAGCCTTCTACGAGCAGTACTTC.

The chain uses TRBV5-8 and TRBJ1-3, with 7 bases aligning to TRBD1. The V gene end was trimmed by 7 bases and the J gene end by 3 bases; junction bases not matched to a gene: 4. CDR1 and CDR2 (germline): SGHTS, YDEGEE. The CDR3 consists of 13 residues. The CDR3 DNA reads as TGTGCCAGCGACAGGGTCGGTGGAAACACCATATATTTT. It encodes CASDRVGGNTIYF.

The CDR3: CAWSGWQYEQYF. The DNA of the CDR3 is TGTGCCTGGAGTGGTTGGCAATACGAGCAGTACTTC. The chain uses TRBV30 and TRBJ2-7; no reliable D call. Per the germline V gene, CDR1 is GTSNPN and CDR2 is SVGIG (reference sequence). CDR3 size: 12 residues. Deletions cut 1 base from V and 4 bases from J, with 8 bases between.

Worth noting for this clone: Within the sample, other DNA sequences also encode this same CDR3. The chain employs TRBV5-1 and TRBJ1-1; the match to TRBD1 covers 7 bases. This CDR3 is built from 14 residues. V lost 4 bases to trimming and J lost 1 base; unmatched junction nucleotides: 4. Germline-derived CDR1 and CDR2 are SGHRS and YFSETQ. This chain's CDR3 is CASSVGQENTEAFF. The CDR3 DNA reads TGCGCCAGCAGCGTAGGACAGGAGAACACTGAAGCTTTCTTT.

The chain combines TRBV19 with TRBJ2-5; the D is unclear. Per the germline V gene, CDR1 is LNHDA and CDR2 is SQIVND (reference sequence). V was cut by 9 bases and J by 1 base, with 12 bases left in between. The CDR3 totals 13 residues. CDR3: CASRRDLQETQYF. The DNA of the CDR3 is TGTGCCAGCCGTCGAGATCTCCAAGAGACCCAGTACTTC. The variable domain in full, with the rest retrieved from reference TRBV19 and TRBJ2-5, is DGGITQSPKYLFRKEGQNVTLSCEQNLNHDAMYWYRQDPGQGLRLIYYSQIVNDFQKGDIAEGYSVSREKKESFPLTVTSAQKNPTAFYLCASRRDLQETQYFGPGTRLLVL.

CDR3 bases: TGTGCCAGCAGCCCCACTAGCAACAATGAGCAGTTCTTC. This sequence encodes CASSPTSNNEQFF. V is TRBV9 and J is TRBJ2-1; weak D call: TRBD2 (6 bases). Germline values: CDR1 SGDLS, CDR2 YYNGEE. Between the trimmed V and J ends, which lost 4 bases and 5 bases, there was a span of 10 bases. The CDR3 is 13 residues long.

In this sample, this clone turned up a few times. The chain is built from TRBV4-1 and TRBJ2-5, with D possibly matching TRBD1 (6 bases). The CDR3 covers 12 residues. V dropped 6 bases and J dropped 7 bases, with 12 bases sitting between them. From germline, CDR1 is MGHRA and CDR2 YSYEKL. CDR3 residues: CASSELGGTQYF. Here the CDR3 DNA reads TGCGCCAGCAGTGAGTTAGGGGGGACCCAGTACTTC.

The chain has TRBV7-9 and TRBJ1-4; 9 bases agree with TRBD1. The CDR3 covers 15 residues. The V gene end was trimmed by 4 bases and the J gene end by 3 bases; junction bases not matched to a gene: 3. Germline lookup yields CDR1 SEHNR and CDR2 FQNEAQ (reference sequence). Here the CDR3 DNA reads TGTGCCAGCAGCTCCAGGACAGGGGCTAATGAAAAACTGTTTTTT. Translated, it gives CASSSRTGANEKLFF.

This sequence joins TRBV5-1 and TRBJ1-2; 9 bases are shared with TRBD1. V gave up 0 bases and J gave up 8 bases; unmatched junction bases: 11. Germline lookup yields CDR1 SGHRS and CDR2 YFSETQ. The CDR3 runs 16 residues. CDR3 residues: CASSLGATGTGHGYTF. The CDR3 nucleotides read TGCGCCAGCAGCTTGGGGGCCACCGGGACAGGGCACGGCTACACCTTC.

This clone was seen at least ten times. The chain employs TRBV7-9 and TRBJ1-5; 9 nucleotides agree with TRBD1. The ends lost 6 bases at V and 2 bases at J; junction bases unmatched: 2. The CDR3 sequence is 14 residues long. Germline values: CDR1 SEHNR, CDR2 FQNEAQ (reference sequence). CDR3 DNA: TGTGCCAGCAGTCGGGACAGGGGCAATCAGCCCCAGCATTTT. Translating gives CASSRDRGNQPQHF.

The chain combines TRBV28 with TRBJ2-7, with TRBD1 matching over 7 bases. V shed 5 bases and J 7 bases; nucleotides not matched to a gene: 11. This CDR3 has 14 amino acids. CDR1 is MDHEN and CDR2 is SYDVKM in the germline V gene. The CDR3 is CASSAGQAVWEQYF. The CDR3 nucleotides are TGTGCCAGCAGTGCTGGACAGGCCGTCTGGGAGCAGTACTTC.

This clone came up a few times. The CDR3: CASSPRAQGAADTQYF. The CDR3 DNA follows: TGTGCCAGCTCACCACGGGCTCAGGGGGCCGCAGATACGCAGTATTTT. The gene calls are TRBV18 and TRBJ2-3, with TRBD1 matching over 8 bases. V was clipped by 1 base and J by 4 bases; unmatched bases: 7. The CDR3 sequence is 16 residues long. Germline V CDR1 and CDR2: KGHSH, LQKENI.

In this sample, this clone turned up a few times. The V call is TRBV7-2, the J call TRBJ2-3; no reliable D call. Germline assignment: CDR1 SGHTA and CDR2 FQGNSA. The CDR3 loop spans 12 amino acids. V lost 5 bases and J lost 6, with 9 bases in between. The CDR3 DNA follows: TGTGCCAGCAGCCCACTCTTGGATACGCAGTATTTT. The encoded protein is CASSPLLDTQYF. The full variable domain, with the rest looked up from reference TRBV7-2 and TRBJ2-3, is GAGVSQSPSNKVTEKGKDVELRCDPISGHTALYWYRQSLGQGLEFLIYFQGNSAPDKSGLPSDRFSAERTGGSVSTLTIQRTQQEDSAVYLCASSPLLDTQYFGPGTRLTVL.

A few counts support this clone. The V and J genes are TRBV19 and TRBJ2-1; possibly TRBD2 for D (5 bases). Trimming stripped 5 bases from V and 1 base from J, with 9 bases between. The germline gives CDR1 LNHDA, CDR2 SQIVND (reference sequence). The CDR3 loop spans 14 amino acids. For the CDR3, the DNA is TGTGCCAGTAGTCCCCGCGGGTCCTACAATGAGCAGTTCTTC. Translated: CASSPRGSYNEQFF.

This rearrangement joins TRBV6-6 to TRBJ2-1, with 7 bases aligning to TRBD1. The CDR3 is 14 amino acids. V lost 8 bases to trimming and J lost 8 bases; unmatched junction nucleotides: 12. Germline CDR1 and CDR2: MNHNY and SVGAGI (reference sequence). The CDR3 DNA is TGTGCCAGCGGTGGCGGCAGGGGGTCGGATGAGCAGTTCTTC. It yields the protein CASGGGRGSDEQFF.

Only a few counts were recorded for this clone. At the DNA level, this CDR3 is encoded by other sequences in the same sample as well. The CDR3 sequence: CATSRDQGQETQYF. Written as DNA, the CDR3 is TGTGCCACCAGCAGAGACCAGGGGCAAGAGACCCAGTACTTC. V gene TRBV15 combines with J gene TRBJ2-5; a weak D match, TRBD1 (6 bases). The V end lost 0 bases, the J end lost 2 bases, and 7 bases lay between the germline ends. CDR1 LNHNV and CDR2 YYDKDF come from the germline V gene (reference sequence). The CDR3 spans 14 residues.

This clone was counted between two and nine times. J is TRBJ2-1 and V is TRBV5-1, with TRBD2 as a possible D gene (6 bases). Trimming removed 0 bases at V and 4 bases at J, with 14 bases between. The germline CDR1 and CDR2 sequences are SGHRS and YFSETQ. The CDR3 consists of 16 residues. CDR3 in amino acids: CASSLVVGGDYNEQFF. DNA of the CDR3: TGCGCCAGCAGCTTGGTTGTGGGGGGAGATTACAATGAGCAGTTCTTC.

The sample holds a few counts of this clone. The chain couples TRBV18 to TRBJ2-3; D might be TRBD1 (6 bases). Per the germline V gene, CDR1 is KGHSH and CDR2 is LQKENI. There are 11 residues in the CDR3. V lost 1 base to trimming and J lost 10 bases, with 6 bases between them. DNA of the CDR3: TGTGCCAGCTCACCACGGGGGCCGCAGTATTTT. Its protein product is CASSPRGPQYF.

The chain employs TRBV5-1 and TRBJ2-1, with D maybe TRBD1 (6 bases). The CDR3 has 15 amino acids. Germline V gene sequence: CDR1 SGHRS, CDR2 YFSETQ. V lost 5 bases and J 0 bases, leaving 12 bases between the germline ends. This CDR3 is CASRLQGNSYNEQFF. The CDR3 DNA follows: TGCGCCAGCAGACTACAGGGCAACTCCTACAATGAGCAGTTCTTC.